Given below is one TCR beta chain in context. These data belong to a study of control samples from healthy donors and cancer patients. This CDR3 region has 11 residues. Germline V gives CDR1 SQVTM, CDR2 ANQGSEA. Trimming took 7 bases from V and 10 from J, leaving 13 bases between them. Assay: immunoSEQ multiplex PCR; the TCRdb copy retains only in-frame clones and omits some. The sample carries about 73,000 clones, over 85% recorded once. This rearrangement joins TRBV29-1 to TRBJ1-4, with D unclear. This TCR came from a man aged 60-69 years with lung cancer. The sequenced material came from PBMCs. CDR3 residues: CSGRSVGKLFF. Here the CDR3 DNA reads TGCAGCGGACGATCCGTGGGAAAACTGTTTTTT.